The rows below give T cell receptor beta chains drawn from one sample of a study of cytomegalovirus exposure and HLA in healthy donors. Using immunoSEQ multiplex PCR, the repertoire was profiled, and TCRdb retains in-frame clones only, with some absent. Altogether about 170,000 clones are present, 60% to 85% being singletons, with the ten largest covering about 3.4%. Sequencing was performed on PBMCs. The receptors were sampled from a woman between 45 and 65 years old in good health and CMV-seropositive. Each CDR3 is given with its conserved first and last residue. The D gene is left open where the match is weak. Not all rows give a size; the values are once, few, many and, for expanded clones, a class.

D gene: TRBD2; J gene: TRBJ2-1; clone size: -; V gene: TRBV4-1; CDR3 protein: CASTPREREAYNEQFF; CDR3 DNA: TGCGCCAGCACCCCCCGGGAGCGGGAGGCCTACAATGAGCAGTTCTTC
D gene: TRBD2; J gene: TRBJ2-1; clone size: few; V gene: TRBV11-2; CDR3 protein: CASSLDPGRAHNEQFF; CDR3 DNA: TGTGCCAGCAGCTTAGATCCCGGGAGGGCGCACAATGAGCAGTTCTTC
D gene: -; J gene: TRBJ2-1; clone size: -; V gene: TRBV4-2; CDR3 protein: CASSQDDSSVANEQFF; CDR3 DNA: TGTGCCAGCAGCCAAGACGATAGCTCGGTCGCGAATGAGCAGTTCTTC
D gene: TRBD2; J gene: TRBJ2-1; clone size: few; V gene: TRBV5-4; CDR3 protein: CASSLAQRERREQFF; CDR3 DNA: TGTGCCAGCAGCTTGGCCCAGCGGGAGCGGCGTGAGCAGTTCTTC
D gene: -; J gene: TRBJ2-7; clone size: -; V gene: TRBV23-1; CDR3 protein: CASSQSRDTTYEQYF; CDR3 DNA: TGCGCCAGCAGTCAAAGTAGGGACACCACCTACGAGCAGTACTTC
D gene: TRBD1; J gene: TRBJ1-6; clone size: -; V gene: TRBV4-3; CDR3 protein: CASSQWTGLDSPLHF; CDR3 DNA: TGCGCCAGCAGCCAATGGACAGGGTTGGATTCACCCCTCCACTTT
D gene: -; J gene: TRBJ1-1; clone size: many; V gene: TRBV5-6; CDR3 protein: CASSFRGEAFF; CDR3 DNA: TGTGCCAGCAGCTTCCGGGGGGAAGCTTTCTTT
D gene: TRBD1; J gene: TRBJ2-5; clone size: -; V gene: TRBV2; CDR3 protein: CASSEIQGAGETQYF; CDR3 DNA: TGTGCCAGCAGTGAGATACAGGGGGCAGGGGAGACCCAGTACTTC
D gene: -; J gene: TRBJ2-7; clone size: -; V gene: TRBV28; CDR3 protein: CASSLSARGLYEQYF; CDR3 DNA: TGTGCCAGCAGTTTATCTGCCAGGGGTCTCTACGAGCAGTACTTC
D gene: -; J gene: TRBJ1-6; clone size: once; V gene: TRBV6-6; CDR3 protein: CASSLNWGDNSPLHF; CDR3 DNA: TGTGCCAGCAGTTTAAACTGGGGCGATAATTCACCCCTCCACTTT
D gene: TRBD2; J gene: TRBJ2-7; clone size: -; V gene: TRBV5-4; CDR3 protein: CASSSGLAGYEQYF; CDR3 DNA: TGTGCCAGCAGCTCGGGACTAGCGGGCTACGAGCAGTACTTC
D gene: TRBD2; J gene: TRBJ2-7; clone size: -; V gene: TRBV7-2; CDR3 protein: CASSLETASGRIVVYEQYF; CDR3 DNA: TGTGCCAGCAGCTTAGAAACCGCTAGCGGGAGAATTGTTGTGTACGAGCAGTACTTC
D gene: -; J gene: TRBJ2-7; clone size: once; V gene: TRBV28; CDR3 protein: CASNRPLGRVEQYF; CDR3 DNA: TGTGCCAGCAATCGACCCCTAGGGCGGGTCGAGCAGTACTTC
D gene: TRBD2; J gene: TRBJ2-7; clone size: -; V gene: TRBV18; CDR3 protein: CASSPGLAGYEQYF; CDR3 DNA: TGTGCCAGCTCACCCGGACTAGCGGGGTACGAGCAGTACTTC
D gene: TRBD2; J gene: TRBJ2-1; clone size: few; V gene: TRBV30; CDR3 protein: CAWSERESGKAYNEQFF; CDR3 DNA: TGTGCCTGGAGTGAACGGGAAAGCGGGAAGGCATACAATGAGCAGTTCTTC
D gene: -; J gene: TRBJ2-5; clone size: -; V gene: TRBV7-8; CDR3 protein: CASSSGPATQYF; CDR3 DNA: TGTGCCAGCAGCTCAGGGCCGGCGACCCAGTACTTC
D gene: -; J gene: TRBJ2-5; clone size: -; V gene: TRBV18; CDR3 protein: CATSAGPQETQYF; CDR3 DNA: TGTGCCACCTCTGCAGGGCCCCAAGAGACCCAGTACTTC
D gene: TRBD2; J gene: TRBJ2-1; clone size: few; V gene: TRBV11-2; CDR3 protein: CASSSRGATSGRGEQFF; CDR3 DNA: TGTGCCAGCAGCTCTCGGGGGGCGACTAGCGGGAGGGGTGAGCAGTTCTTC
D gene: TRBD1; J gene: TRBJ2-7; clone size: few; V gene: TRBV6-6; CDR3 protein: CASSPRTGSPSEYF; CDR3 DNA: TGTGCCAGCAGTCCCCGGACAGGATCGCCGTCGGAGTACTTC
D gene: -; J gene: TRBJ2-7; clone size: -; V gene: TRBV7-2; CDR3 protein: CASSLAGESYEQYF; CDR3 DNA: TGTGCCAGCAGCTTAGCCGGGGAGTCCTACGAGCAGTACTTC
D gene: TRBD1; J gene: TRBJ1-2; clone size: -; V gene: TRBV29-1; CDR3 protein: CSVDRQGDGYTF; CDR3 DNA: TGCAGCGTTGATAGGCAGGGGGATGGCTACACCTTC
D gene: TRBD2; J gene: TRBJ2-3; clone size: -; V gene: TRBV6-1; CDR3 protein: CASSGMLAGTPDTQYF; CDR3 DNA: TGTGCCAGCAGTGGTATGCTAGCGGGGACCCCAGATACGCAGTATTTT
D gene: -; J gene: TRBJ2-3; clone size: -; V gene: TRBV18; CDR3 protein: CASSGYSRGSDTQYF; CDR3 DNA: TGTGCCAGCTCGGGTTACTCACGCGGGTCAGATACGCAGTATTTT
D gene: TRBD1; J gene: TRBJ1-5; clone size: -; V gene: TRBV6-1; CDR3 protein: CASRPGTGTQPQHF; CDR3 DNA: TGTGCCAGCAGACCCGGGACAGGGACTCAGCCCCAGCATTTT
D gene: TRBD2; J gene: TRBJ2-7; clone size: -; V gene: TRBV7-9; CDR3 protein: CASSLAGGEYEQYF; CDR3 DNA: TGTGCCAGCAGCCTCGCGGGGGGGGAGTACGAGCAGTACTTC
D gene: -; J gene: TRBJ2-1; clone size: -; V gene: TRBV30; CDR3 protein: CACWWDRGNEQFF; CDR3 DNA: TGTGCCTGCTGGTGGGATAGGGGGAATGAGCAGTTCTTC
D gene: -; J gene: TRBJ1-4; clone size: once; V gene: TRBV28; CDR3 protein: CASRGRTREKLFF; CDR3 DNA: TGTGCCAGCCGTGGACGGACTAGGGAAAAACTGTTTTTT
D gene: -; J gene: TRBJ1-5; clone size: -; V gene: TRBV28; CDR3 protein: CASSYQGLHQPQHF; CDR3 DNA: TGTGCCAGCAGTTATCAGGGGCTACATCAGCCCCAGCATTTT
D gene: -; J gene: TRBJ2-5; clone size: -; V gene: TRBV4-2; CDR3 protein: CASSQDVLQETQYF; CDR3 DNA: TGTGCCAGCAGCCAAGATGTCCTTCAAGAGACCCAGTACTTC
D gene: TRBD1; J gene: TRBJ2-1; clone size: -; V gene: TRBV9; CDR3 protein: CASSVSGTGNNEQFF; CDR3 DNA: TGTGCCAGCAGCGTTTCCGGGACAGGGAACAATGAGCAGTTCTTC
D gene: -; J gene: TRBJ2-1; clone size: once; V gene: TRBV7-8; CDR3 protein: CASSLEQNSYNEQFF; CDR3 DNA: TGTGCCAGCAGCTTAGAACAGAACTCCTACAATGAGCAGTTCTTC
D gene: -; J gene: TRBJ2-7; clone size: few; V gene: TRBV7-2; CDR3 protein: CASSGGGGSYEQYF; CDR3 DNA: TGTGCCAGCAGCGGTGGGGGAGGCTCCTACGAGCAGTACTTC
D gene: -; J gene: TRBJ2-5; clone size: -; V gene: TRBV7-2; CDR3 protein: CASSLFRSSQKTQYF; CDR3 DNA: TGTGCCAGCAGCTTATTTCGGTCATCGCAAAAGACCCAGTACTTC
D gene: -; J gene: TRBJ2-7; clone size: -; V gene: TRBV30; CDR3 protein: CAWSSRGFEQYF; CDR3 DNA: TGTGCCTGGAGTTCCCGGGGTTTCGAGCAGTACTTC
D gene: -; J gene: TRBJ2-1; clone size: -; V gene: TRBV10-3; CDR3 protein: CAISDPGSSPYNEQFF; CDR3 DNA: TGTGCCATCAGTGACCCGGGGAGTAGTCCCTACAATGAGCAGTTCTTC
D gene: TRBD1; J gene: TRBJ2-7; clone size: -; V gene: TRBV6-6; CDR3 protein: CASSSPGTDYEQYF; CDR3 DNA: TGTGCCAGCAGCTCCCCGGGGACAGACTACGAGCAGTACTTC
D gene: TRBD2; J gene: TRBJ2-3; clone size: -; V gene: TRBV28; CDR3 protein: CASSPSGRVTDTQYF; CDR3 DNA: TGTGCCAGCAGCCCGAGCGGGAGGGTCACAGATACGCAGTATTTT
D gene: -; J gene: TRBJ2-5; clone size: -; V gene: TRBV7-2; CDR3 protein: CASTLRWEETQYF; CDR3 DNA: TGTGCCAGCACCTTGCGGTGGGAAGAGACCCAGTACTTC
D gene: -; J gene: TRBJ2-3; clone size: -; V gene: TRBV10-1; CDR3 protein: CASSKSQGLADTQYF; CDR3 DNA: TGCGCCAGCAGTAAATCTCAGGGTCTCGCAGATACGCAGTATTTT